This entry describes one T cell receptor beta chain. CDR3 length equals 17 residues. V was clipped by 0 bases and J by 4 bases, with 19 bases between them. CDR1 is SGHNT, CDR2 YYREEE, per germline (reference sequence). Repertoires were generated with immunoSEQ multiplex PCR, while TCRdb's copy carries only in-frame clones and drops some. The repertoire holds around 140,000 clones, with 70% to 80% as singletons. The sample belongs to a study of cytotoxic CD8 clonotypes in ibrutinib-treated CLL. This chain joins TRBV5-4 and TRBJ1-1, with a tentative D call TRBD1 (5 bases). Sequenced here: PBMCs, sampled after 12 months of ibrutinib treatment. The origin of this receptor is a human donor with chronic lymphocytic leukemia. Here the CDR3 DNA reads TGTGCCAGCAGCTTGGCGGTCCTGGGGGGAGCGGGCACTGAAGCTTTCTTT. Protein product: CASSLAVLGGAGTEAFF.